The clone carrying this TCR beta chain showed up many times. Antigen unknown. The hyperthyroidism patients, aged 18 to 65, had been newly diagnosed, with under 2 months' duration. Pregnancy or lactation, uncontrolled infections and other autoimmune diseases were grounds for excluding patients. These data are taken from a study of Graves' ophthalmopathy and Graves' hyperthyroidism. Study details: Hyperthyroidism qualified as stable when ophthalmopathy did not develop within 18 months of follow-up. Study conclusions and caveats: Also, most clonotypes expanded in the thyroid above 0.001 frequency appeared in blood.

Amplified TCR beta CDR3 regions were obtained using RNA transcripts as template. HTBI primers were employed in first-round RT-PCR, then a second-round multiplex PCR followed. TCRdb analysed the multiplex PCR reads with MiXCR anew, one entry per CDR3 protein. Counted here are 500,000 to 700,000 distinct CDR3 sequences, approximately 35% occurring once; the ten biggest clones make up about 4.2%. CDR1 is SGHNT, CDR2 YENEEA, per germline. With 2 bases removed from V and 6 bases from J, the gap between germline ends came to 16 bases. This CDR3 has 15 residues. This TCR was recovered from an adult man with Graves' hyperthyroidism. Material for sequencing was peripheral blood or thyroid tissue (not recorded which). This chain joins TRBV11-3 and TRBJ1-2, with D uncertain. CDR3 protein: CASSLPEPMANGYTF. The CDR3 DNA reads TGTGCCAGCAGCTTACCAGAACCTATGGCGAATGGCTACACCTTC.